The source of this TCR beta chain is a study of control samples from healthy donors and cancer patients. CDR1 is MDHEN and CDR2 is SYDVKM in the germline V gene. This CDR3 region has 14 residues. With V trimmed by 9 bases and J by 7 bases, 13 bases remained unmatched. Using immunoSEQ multiplex PCR, the repertoire was profiled, and TCRdb retains in-frame clones only, with some absent. The table has 100,000 to 150,000 clones, 92% seen once. The V gene is TRBV28, the J gene TRBJ1-2, with 8 bases identical to TRBD1. The sequencing sample was made of blood. The TCR comes from a woman aged 45 to 65 in good health. DNA for the CDR3: TGTGCCAGTAAGTTGGGGGGACAGGCTCCTGGCTACACCTTC. It yields the protein CASKLGGQAPGYTF.